These 13 T cell receptor beta chains came from one sample sequenced in a study of blood T cell repertoires in COVID-19. The method was immunoSEQ multiplex PCR; TCRdb's version includes in-frame clones alone and lacks a portion of them. The sample has about 190,000 clones; more than 85% are singletons. The sample comprised peripheral blood. The receptors were sampled from a young man with acute or convalescent COVID-19.

The rearrangement links TRBV19 to TRBJ1-2, with 9 bases aligning to TRBD1. V was clipped by 6 bases and J by 4 bases; unmatched bases: 6. Germline V gene lookup returns CDR1 LNHDA and CDR2 SQIVND (reference sequence). The CDR3 length is 14 residues. The CDR3 nucleotides are TGTGCCAGTAGGGTTACAGGGGGCCTCTATGGCTACACCTTC. The encoded protein is CASRVTGGLYGYTF. Full variable domain (rest looked up from reference TRBV19 and TRBJ1-2): DGGITQSPKYLFRKEGQNVTLSCEQNLNHDAMYWYRQDPGQGLRLIYYSQIVNDFQKGDIAEGYSVSREKKESFPLTVTSAQKNPTAFYLCASRVTGGLYGYTFGSGTRLTVV.

As regards this clone: The sample holds other DNA sequences that translate to the same CDR3. The J gene is TRBJ1-2, the V gene TRBV28; D is perhaps TRBD1 (5 bases). The V end lost 4 bases, the J end lost 4 bases, and 13 bases lay between the germline ends. The CDR3 extends over 14 amino acids. Germline V gene lookup returns CDR1 MDHEN and CDR2 SYDVKM. CDR3 bases: TGTGCCAGCAGTTCCTTGGGGGGTGGCTATGGCTACACCTTC. Translated, it gives CASSSLGGGYGYTF.

The gene calls are TRBV12-3 or TRBV12-4 and TRBJ2-1; D might be TRBD2 (6 bases). The V gene lost 3 bases and the J gene lost 8 bases, with 8 bases spanning the gap. The CDR3 spans 12 residues. CDR3 nucleotide sequence: TGTGCCAGCAGTTTCGGGGGTCATGAGCAGTTCTTC. Translation gives CASSFGGHEQFF.

This clone occurred once. V and J are TRBV4-1 and TRBJ1-3, with TRBD1 matching 8 bases. The V and J ends lost 5 bases and 3 bases, in that order; junction bases with no gene match: 12. Germline V CDR1 and CDR2: MGHRA, YSYEKL. This CDR3 contains 17 residues. This chain's CDR3 is CASSTHPQGAYGNTIYF. The CDR3 DNA is TGCGCCAGCAGCACCCATCCTCAGGGGGCGTATGGAAACACCATATATTTT.

The chain is built from TRBV5-1 and TRBJ2-7; 15 bases align to TRBD2. Losses at the gene ends were 0 bases for V and 6 bases for J; bases not matched to a gene: 4. This CDR3 comprises 16 residues. Germline CDR1 SGHRS, CDR2 YFSETQ. In DNA, the CDR3 is TGCGCCAGCAGCTTGGTTTCGGGACTAGCGGGAGGCGAGCAGTACTTC. It translates to CASSLVSGLAGGEQYF.

This CDR3 reads CATTPMGQGGSPLHF. The DNA for the CDR3 is TGTGCCACCACCCCCATGGGGCAGGGGGGATCACCCCTCCACTTT. This chain uses TRBV24-1 with TRBJ1-6, with TRBD1 matching over 7 bases. The CDR3 length is 15 residues. J lost 10 bases, V lost 8 bases, and 13 bases had no gene match. Germline CDR1 KGHDR, CDR2 SFDVKD.

This chain joins TRBV15 and TRBJ2-3, with D possibly TRBD2 on 7 matching bases. CDR1 LNHNV and CDR2 YYDKDF come from the germline V gene (reference sequence). V dropped 0 bases and J dropped 4 bases, with 11 bases sitting between them. This CDR3 comprises 15 residues. The CDR3 DNA is TGTGCCACCAGCAGAGATGGGGGGGGCGCAGATACGCAGTATTTT. Translating gives CATSRDGGGADTQYF.

The CDR3 sequence is CASSLLPSGGSYNEQFF. The CDR3 bases are TGTGCCAGCAGCTTACTTCCTAGCGGGGGCTCCTACAATGAGCAGTTCTTC. This sequence joins TRBV7-3 and TRBJ2-1, with 10 positions matching TRBD2. Looked up from germline, CDR1 is SGHTA and CDR2 is FQGTGA. V shed 2 bases, J shed 0 bases, and the junction held 4 bases outside the gene matches. This CDR3 contains 17 residues.

CDR3 nucleotide sequence: TGTGCCAGCAGTTTCAACCTCCGGGACTATGGCTACACCTTC. Its translation is CASSFNLRDYGYTF. The chain joins TRBV6-5 to TRBJ1-2; D is undetermined. Trimming left V 4 bases short and J 3 bases short, with 12 bases between. The CDR3 spans 14 residues. Per the germline V gene, CDR1 is MNHEY and CDR2 is SVGAGI.

The V gene is TRBV19, the J gene TRBJ2-5; 8 nucleotides agree with TRBD2. V gave up 5 bases and J gave up 1 base; unmatched junction bases: 3. The germline V gene has CDR1 LNHDA and CDR2 SQIVND (reference sequence). The CDR3 is 14 residues long. The CDR3 region has the DNA TGTGCCAGTAGTCTTAGCGGGGCCCAAGAGACCCAGTACTTC. Translated: CASSLSGAQETQYF.

The chain is built from TRBV2 and TRBJ1-2; possibly TRBD1 for D (6 bases). The CDR3 is 13 residues long. V was clipped by 6 bases and J by 8 bases, with 16 bases between them. CDR1 is SNHLY, CDR2 FYNNEI, per germline. The CDR3 loop is CASSEHNRDGYTF. CDR3 nucleotides: TGTGCCAGCAGCGAACACAACAGGGACGGCTACACCTTC.

This sequence joins TRBV9 and TRBJ2-7; 11 bases fit TRBD2. Germline V gives CDR1 SGDLS, CDR2 YYNGEE. This CDR3 contains 15 residues. V was clipped by 3 bases and J by 4 bases; unmatched bases: 6. CDR3 DNA: TGTGCCAGCAGCGCGAAGACTAGCGGGATGTACGAGCAGTACTTC. It translates to CASSAKTSGMYEQYF.

This clone appeared a single time. The rearrangement uses TRBV28 and TRBJ1-2; TRBD1 might be the D (5 bases). CDR3 size: 12 residues. Germline assignment: CDR1 MDHEN and CDR2 SYDVKM. V dropped 7 bases and J dropped 13 bases, with 19 bases sitting between them. CDR3: CASNPRAGSFTF. In DNA, the CDR3 is TGTGCCAGCAACCCTAGGGCAGGGTCGTTCACCTTC.